What follows is one T cell receptor beta chain and its context. The sample comes from a study of blood T cell repertoires in COVID-19. Measured with immunoSEQ multiplex PCR; TCRdb has only the in-frame clones, and not every one. Of 50,000 to 75,000 clones in the sample, approximately 79% were seen once. CDR3 length: 13 residues. The germline gives CDR1 MNHEY, CDR2 SMNVEV (reference sequence). V gave up 6 bases and J gave up 12 bases; unmatched junction bases: 4. The chain recombines TRBV27 with TRBJ2-1; 14 bases map to TRBD2. The TCR comes from a woman older than 75 with active or convalescent COVID-19. Sequencing was performed on peripheral blood. As DNA, the CDR3 is TGTGCCAGCAGCTGGGGACTAGCGGGGGTGCAGTTCTTC. Translating it yields CASSWGLAGVQFF.